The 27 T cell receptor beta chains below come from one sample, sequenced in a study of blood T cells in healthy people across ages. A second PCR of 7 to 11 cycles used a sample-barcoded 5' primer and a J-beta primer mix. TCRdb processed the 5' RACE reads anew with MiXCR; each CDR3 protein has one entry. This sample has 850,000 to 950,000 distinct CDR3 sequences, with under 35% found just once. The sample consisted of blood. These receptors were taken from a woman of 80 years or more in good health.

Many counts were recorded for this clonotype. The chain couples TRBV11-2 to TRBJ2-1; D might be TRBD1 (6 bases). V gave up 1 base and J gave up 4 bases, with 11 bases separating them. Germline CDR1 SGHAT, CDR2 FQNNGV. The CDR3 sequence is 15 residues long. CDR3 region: CASSLVRTVYNEQFF. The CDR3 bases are TGTGCCAGCAGCTTAGTGCGGACAGTATACAATGAGCAGTTCTTC.

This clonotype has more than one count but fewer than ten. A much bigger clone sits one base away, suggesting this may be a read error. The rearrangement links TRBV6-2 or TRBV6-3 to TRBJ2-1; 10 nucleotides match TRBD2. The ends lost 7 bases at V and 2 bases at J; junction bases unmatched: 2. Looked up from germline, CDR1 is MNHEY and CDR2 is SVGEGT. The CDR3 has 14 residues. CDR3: CASMSGGAYNEQFF. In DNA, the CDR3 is TGTGCCAGCATGAGCGGGGGGGCCTACAATGAGCAGTTCTTC.

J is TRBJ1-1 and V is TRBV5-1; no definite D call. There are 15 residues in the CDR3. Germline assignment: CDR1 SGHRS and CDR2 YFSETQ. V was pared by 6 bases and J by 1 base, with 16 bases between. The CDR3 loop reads CASIPPGGQNTEAFF. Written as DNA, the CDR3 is TGCGCCAGCATCCCGCCGGGAGGCCAGAACACTGAAGCTTTCTTT.

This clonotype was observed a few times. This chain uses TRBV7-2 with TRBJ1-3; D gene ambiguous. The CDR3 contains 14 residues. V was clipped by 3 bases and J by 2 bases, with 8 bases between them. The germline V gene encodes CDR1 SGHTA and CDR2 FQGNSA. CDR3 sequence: CASSFNTAGNTIYF. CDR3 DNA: TGTGCCAGCAGCTTCAACACAGCTGGAAACACCATATATTTT.

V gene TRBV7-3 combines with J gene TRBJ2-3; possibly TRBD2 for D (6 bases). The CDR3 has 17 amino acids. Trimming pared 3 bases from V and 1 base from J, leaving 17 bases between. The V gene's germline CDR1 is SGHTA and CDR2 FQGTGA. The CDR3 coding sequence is TGTGCCAGCAGCTTGTATCCTACCGGGAGAGGCACAGATACGCAGTATTTT. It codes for CASSLYPTGRGTDTQYF.

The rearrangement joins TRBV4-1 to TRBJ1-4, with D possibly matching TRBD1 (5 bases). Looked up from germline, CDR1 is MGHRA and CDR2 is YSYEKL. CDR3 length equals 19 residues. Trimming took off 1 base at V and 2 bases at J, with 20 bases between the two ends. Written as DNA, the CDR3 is TGCGCCAGCAGCCAAGCACCTGACGGGGGATTTGGTACTAATGAAAAACTGTTTTTT. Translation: CASSQAPDGGFGTNEKLFF.

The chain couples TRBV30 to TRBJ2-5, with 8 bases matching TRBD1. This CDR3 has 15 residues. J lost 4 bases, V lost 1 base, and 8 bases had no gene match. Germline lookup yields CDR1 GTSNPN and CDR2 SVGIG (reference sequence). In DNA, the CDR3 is TGTGCCTGGAGTGAAGGACAGGGAACTATAGAGACCCAGTACTTC. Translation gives CAWSEGQGTIETQYF.

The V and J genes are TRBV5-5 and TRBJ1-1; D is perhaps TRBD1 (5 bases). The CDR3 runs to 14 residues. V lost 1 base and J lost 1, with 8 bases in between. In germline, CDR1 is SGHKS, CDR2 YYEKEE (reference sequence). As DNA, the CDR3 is TGTGCCAGCAGCTTGTTTAGGGGGAACACTGAAGCTTTCTTT. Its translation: CASSLFRGNTEAFF. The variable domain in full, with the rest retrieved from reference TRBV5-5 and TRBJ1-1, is DAGVTQSPTHLIKTRGQQVTLRCSPISGHKSVSWYQQVLGQGPQFIFQYYEKEERGRGNFPDRFSARQFPNYSSELNVNALLLGDSALYLCASSLFRGNTEAFFGQGTRLTVV.

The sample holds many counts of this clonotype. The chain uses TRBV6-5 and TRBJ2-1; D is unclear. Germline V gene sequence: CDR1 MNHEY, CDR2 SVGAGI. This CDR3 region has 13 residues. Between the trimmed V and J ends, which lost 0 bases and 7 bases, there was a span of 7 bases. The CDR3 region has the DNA TGTGCCAGCAGTTACTCCCGGTGGAATGAGCAGTTCTTC. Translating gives CASSYSRWNEQFF.

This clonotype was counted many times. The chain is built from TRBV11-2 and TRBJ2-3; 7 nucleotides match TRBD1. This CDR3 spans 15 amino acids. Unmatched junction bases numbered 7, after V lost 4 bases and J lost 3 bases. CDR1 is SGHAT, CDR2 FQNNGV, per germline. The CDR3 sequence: CASSSRQGKTDTQYF. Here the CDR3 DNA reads TGTGCCAGCAGCTCCCGACAGGGAAAGACAGATACGCAGTATTTT.

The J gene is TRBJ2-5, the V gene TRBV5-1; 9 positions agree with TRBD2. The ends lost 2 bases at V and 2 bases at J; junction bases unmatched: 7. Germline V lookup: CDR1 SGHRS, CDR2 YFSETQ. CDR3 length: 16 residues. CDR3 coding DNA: TGCGCCAGCAGCTTATTACAGACTAGCGGACAAGAGACCCAGTACTTC. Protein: CASSLLQTSGQETQYF.

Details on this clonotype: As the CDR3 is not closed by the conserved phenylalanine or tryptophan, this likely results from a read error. The CDR3 sequence is CASSPQVGGPSYNEQYC. CDR3 nucleotide sequence: TGTGCCAGCAGCCCCCAAGTGGGGGGCCCTTCCTACAATGAGCAGTACTGC. The J gene is TRBJ2-7, the V gene TRBV7-6; D tentatively reads TRBD1 or TRBD2 (6 bases each). Germline CDR1 and CDR2: SGHVS and FNYEAQ. V lost 5 bases, J lost 7 bases, and 27 bases lay in between. The CDR3 has 17 residues.

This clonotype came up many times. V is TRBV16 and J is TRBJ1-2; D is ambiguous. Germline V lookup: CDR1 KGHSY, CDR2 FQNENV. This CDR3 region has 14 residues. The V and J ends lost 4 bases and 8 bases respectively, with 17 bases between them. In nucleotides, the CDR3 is TGTGCCAGCAGCCCAAATCCGGCAGGCTGGGGCTACACCTTC. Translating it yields CASSPNPAGWGYTF.

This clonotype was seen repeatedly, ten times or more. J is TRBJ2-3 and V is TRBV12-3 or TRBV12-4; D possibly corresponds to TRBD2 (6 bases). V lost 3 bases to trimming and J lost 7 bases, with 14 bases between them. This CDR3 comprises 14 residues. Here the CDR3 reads CASSLVLGGYTQYF. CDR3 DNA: TGTGCCAGCAGTTTGGTCCTCGGGGGATATACGCAGTATTTT.

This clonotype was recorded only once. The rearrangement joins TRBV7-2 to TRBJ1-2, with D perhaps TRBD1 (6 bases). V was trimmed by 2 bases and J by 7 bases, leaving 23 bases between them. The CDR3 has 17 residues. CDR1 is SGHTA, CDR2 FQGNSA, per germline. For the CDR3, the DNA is TGTGCCAGCAGCTTACCCGGGCGGCAGGGGCGTAATGGTGGCTACACCTTC. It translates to CASSLPGRQGRNGGYTF.

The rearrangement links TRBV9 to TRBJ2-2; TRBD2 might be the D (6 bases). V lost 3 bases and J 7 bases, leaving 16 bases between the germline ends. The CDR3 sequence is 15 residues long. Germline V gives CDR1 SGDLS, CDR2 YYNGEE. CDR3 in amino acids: CASSATWGVGGELFF. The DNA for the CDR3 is TGTGCCAGCAGCGCAACATGGGGGGTGGGCGGGGAGCTGTTTTTT.

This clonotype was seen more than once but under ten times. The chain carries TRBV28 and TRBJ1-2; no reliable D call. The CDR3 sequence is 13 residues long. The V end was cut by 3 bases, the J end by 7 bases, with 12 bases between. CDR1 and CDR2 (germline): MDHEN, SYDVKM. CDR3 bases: TGTGCCAGCAGTTTGAGGCAAAGCGGTGGCTACACCTTC. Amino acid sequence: CASSLRQSGGYTF.

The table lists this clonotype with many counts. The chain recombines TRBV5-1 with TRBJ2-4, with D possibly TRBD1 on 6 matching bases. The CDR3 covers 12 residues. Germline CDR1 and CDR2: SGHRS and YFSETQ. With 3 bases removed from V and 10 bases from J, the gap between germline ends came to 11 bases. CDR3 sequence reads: CASSSGTPIQYF. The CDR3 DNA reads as TGCGCCAGCAGCTCCGGGACACCTATTCAGTACTTC.

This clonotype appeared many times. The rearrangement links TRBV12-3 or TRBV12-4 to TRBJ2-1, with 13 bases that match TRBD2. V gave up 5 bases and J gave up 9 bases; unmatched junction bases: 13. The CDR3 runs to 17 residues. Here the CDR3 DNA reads TGTGCCAGCAGTCTCGCGGGACTAGCGGGACCGCGAGGTGAGCAGTTCTTC. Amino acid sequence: CASSLAGLAGPRGEQFF.

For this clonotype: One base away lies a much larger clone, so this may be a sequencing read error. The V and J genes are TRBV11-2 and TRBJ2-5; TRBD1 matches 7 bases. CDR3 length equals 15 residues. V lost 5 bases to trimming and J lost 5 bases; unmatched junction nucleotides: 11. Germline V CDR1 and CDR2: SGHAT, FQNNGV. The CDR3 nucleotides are TGTGCCAGCAGCCCTACCGGGACAGCAGGGGAGACCCAGTACTTC. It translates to CASSPTGTAGETQYF.

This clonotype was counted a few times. The CDR3 here is CASSLLGAGDHEQYF. The CDR3 region has the DNA TGTGCCAGCAGTCTCCTTGGGGCAGGGGACCACGAGCAGTACTTC. The chain employs TRBV27 and TRBJ2-5; D is perhaps TRBD1 (6 bases). Judging by the DNA end, TRBJ2-7 fits better; the J call may be wrong. The CDR3 consists of 15 residues. Per the germline V gene, CDR1 is MNHEY and CDR2 is SMNVEV (reference sequence).

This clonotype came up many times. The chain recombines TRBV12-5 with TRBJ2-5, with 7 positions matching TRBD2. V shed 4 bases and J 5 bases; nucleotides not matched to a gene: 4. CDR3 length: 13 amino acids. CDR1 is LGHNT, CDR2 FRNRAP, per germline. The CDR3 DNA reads TGTGCTAGTGGTTCAGCGGGGACGGAGACCCAGTACTTC. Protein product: CASGSAGTETQYF.

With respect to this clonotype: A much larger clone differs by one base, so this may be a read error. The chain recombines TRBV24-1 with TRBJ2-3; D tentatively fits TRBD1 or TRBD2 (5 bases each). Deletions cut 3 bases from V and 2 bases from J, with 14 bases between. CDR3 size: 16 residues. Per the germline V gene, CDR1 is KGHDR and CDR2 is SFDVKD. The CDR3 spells CATSDRGRGFTDTQYF. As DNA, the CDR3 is TGTGCCACCAGTGATAGGGGACGGGGTTTCACAGATACGCAGTATTTT.

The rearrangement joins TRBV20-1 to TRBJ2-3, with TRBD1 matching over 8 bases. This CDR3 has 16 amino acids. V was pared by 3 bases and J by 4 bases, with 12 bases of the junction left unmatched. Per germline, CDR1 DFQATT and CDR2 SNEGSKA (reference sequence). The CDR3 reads CSASGLVTGDSDTQYF. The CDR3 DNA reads TGCAGTGCTAGCGGATTGGTGACAGGGGATTCAGATACGCAGTATTTT.

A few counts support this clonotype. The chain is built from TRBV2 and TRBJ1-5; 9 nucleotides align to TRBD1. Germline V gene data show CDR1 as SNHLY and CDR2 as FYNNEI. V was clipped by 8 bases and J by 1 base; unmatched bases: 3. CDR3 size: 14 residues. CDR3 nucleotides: TGTGCCAGCGGCGGGACAGGGAGCAATCAGCCCCAGCATTTT. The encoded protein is CASGGTGSNQPQHF.

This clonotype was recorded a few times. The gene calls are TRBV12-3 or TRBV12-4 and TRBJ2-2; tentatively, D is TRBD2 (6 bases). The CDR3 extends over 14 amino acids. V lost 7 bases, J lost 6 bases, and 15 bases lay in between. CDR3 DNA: TGTGCCAGCACCCTGGGACTCCCGTCCGGGGAGCTGTTTTTT. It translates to CASTLGLPSGELFF.

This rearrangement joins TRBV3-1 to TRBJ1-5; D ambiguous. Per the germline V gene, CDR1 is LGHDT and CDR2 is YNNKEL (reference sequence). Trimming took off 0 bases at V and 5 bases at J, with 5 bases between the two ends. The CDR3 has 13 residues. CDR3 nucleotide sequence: TGTGCCAGCAGCCAAGAGCAGCATCAGCCCCAGCATTTT. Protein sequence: CASSQEQHQPQHF. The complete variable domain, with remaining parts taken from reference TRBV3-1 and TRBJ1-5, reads DTAVSQTPKYLVTQMGNDKSIKCEQNLGHDTMYWYKQDSKKFLKIMFSYNNKELIINETVPNRFSPKSPDKAHLNLHINSLELGDSAVYFCASSQEQHQPQHFGDGTRLSIL.